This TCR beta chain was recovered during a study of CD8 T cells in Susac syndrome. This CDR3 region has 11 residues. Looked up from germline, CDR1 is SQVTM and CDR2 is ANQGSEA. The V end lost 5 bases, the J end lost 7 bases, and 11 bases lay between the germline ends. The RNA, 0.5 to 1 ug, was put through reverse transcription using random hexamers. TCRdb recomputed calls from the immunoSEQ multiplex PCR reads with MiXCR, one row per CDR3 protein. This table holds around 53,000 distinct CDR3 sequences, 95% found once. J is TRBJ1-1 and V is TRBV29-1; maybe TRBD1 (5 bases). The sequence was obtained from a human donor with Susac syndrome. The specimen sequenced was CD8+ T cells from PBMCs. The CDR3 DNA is TGCAGCGTTCCGACAGTGAATGAAGCTTTCTTT. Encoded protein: CSVPTVNEAFF.